This T cell receptor beta chain originates from a study of blood T cell repertoires in COVID-19. Study context: Some COVID-19 samples were acute and others convalescent; all came from the United States, Italy and Spain. Sample material is recorded as cDNA or gDNA derived from T cells, B-cell-depleted T cells, or PBMCs.

In the original processing: Reference gene primer amplification gave nucleated cell count estimates. TCRdb keeps only in-frame clones here, not all; method: immunoSEQ multiplex PCR. V and J calls and clone size are as listed in that table; D and trimming were resolved from the DNA. The sample lists some 200,000 clones; roughly 90% were seen once. Clinical history reported by participants formed the basis on which cohorts were assigned. The sample comprised PBMCs or T cells enriched from blood (not recorded which). This clonotype originated in a middle-aged woman with acute COVID-19.

CDR3 bases: TGCGCCAGCAGCTTGGGATTGGGCGCCCACCCTGGAAACACCATATATTTT. Amino acid sequence: CASSLGLGAHPGNTIYF. The genes are TRBV5-1 and TRBJ1-3; D remains unclear. Germline CDR1 reads SGHRS; CDR2 reads YFSETQ. CDR3 length equals 17 residues. V was cut by 0 bases and J by 2 bases, with 15 bases left in between.